Included here is one T cell receptor beta chain sequence, with context. This sample is part of a study of blood T cell repertoires in COVID-19. For the study at large: T cells, B-cell-depleted T cells, or PBMCs supplied cDNA or gDNA.

Original data processing: Researchers report that nucleated cell counts were estimated from reference gene primer amplification. Sequencing was performed with immunoSEQ multiplex PCR; in TCRdb, only in-frame clones are kept and a portion is missing. V, J and clone size were drawn from that table, and D and trimming were deduced from the DNA. The sample lists about 210,000 clones, 60% to 85% seen once, with more than 7% in the top ten. The V and J ends lost 5 bases and 8 bases, in that order; junction bases with no gene match: 10. This CDR3 is 15 amino acids long. Germline CDR1 is MGHRA and CDR2 is YSYEKL.

This chain uses TRBV4-1 with TRBJ1-4; 8 positions match TRBD1. This clonotype was obtained from a woman aged 70 to 79 with acute or convalescent COVID-19. The specimen sequenced was peripheral blood. The CDR3 region is CASSFQGAAREKLFF. The CDR3 DNA is TGCGCCAGCAGCTTCCAGGGGGCGGCAAGGGAAAAACTGTTTTTT.